This T cell receptor beta chain is from a study of tumor-infiltrating lymphocytes in primary liver carcinoma. Study-wide results and limits: Top-250-clone fractions were significantly higher in tumors than in blood (p = 0.039).

This CDR3 is 13 amino acids long. The germline CDR1 and CDR2 sequences are SGHAT and FQDESV (reference sequence). Unsorted bulk tissue, about 19-30 mg of it, served as the source for co-extraction of RNA and DNA. TCR beta cDNA came from roughly 450 ng total RNA, primed with a constant-region primer. ARM-PCR, slightly modified, supplied the TCR beta libraries through three nested multiplex PCR rounds. A C-beta reverse primer was combined with TRBV1-TRBV30 forward primers in the first two PCR rounds, and each round had 10 cycles. TCRdb re-called the multiplex PCR reads with MiXCR, one entry per CDR3 protein. Here the sample spans about 200,000 distinct CDR3 sequences, 85% being singletons. Concerning this clonotype: Its antigen remains unknown.

The clonotype was recovered from a man in his forties with primary liver carcinoma and hepatitis B virus infection. Source material: tumor tissue from primary liver carcinoma. The V and J genes are TRBV11-1 and TRBJ2-7; 8 positions match TRBD1. CDR3 sequence: CLNRGKRSYEQYF. CDR3 DNA sequence: TGTCTCAACAGGGGGAAGCGATCCTACGAGCAGTACTTC. The complete variable domain, with remaining parts taken from reference TRBV11-1 and TRBJ2-7, reads EAEVAQSPRYKITEKSQAVAFWCDPISGHATLYWYRQILGQGPELLVQFQDESVVDDSQLPKDRFSAERLKGVDSTLKIQPAELGDSAMYLCLNRGKRSYEQYFGPGTRLTVT.